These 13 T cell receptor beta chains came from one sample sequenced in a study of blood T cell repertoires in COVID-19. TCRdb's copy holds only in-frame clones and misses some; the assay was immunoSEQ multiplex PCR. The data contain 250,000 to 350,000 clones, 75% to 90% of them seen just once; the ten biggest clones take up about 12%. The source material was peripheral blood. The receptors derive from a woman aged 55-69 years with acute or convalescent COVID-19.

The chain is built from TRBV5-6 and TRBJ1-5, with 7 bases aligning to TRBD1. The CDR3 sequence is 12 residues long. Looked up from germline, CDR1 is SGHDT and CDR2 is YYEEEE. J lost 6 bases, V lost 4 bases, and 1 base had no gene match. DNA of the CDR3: TGTGCCAGCAGCAGACAGGGTCAGCCCCAGCATTTT. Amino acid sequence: CASSRQGQPQHF.

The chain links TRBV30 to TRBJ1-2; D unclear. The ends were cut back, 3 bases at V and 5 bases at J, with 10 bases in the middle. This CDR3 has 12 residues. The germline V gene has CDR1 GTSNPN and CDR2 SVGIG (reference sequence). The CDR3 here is CAWSVSPYGYTF. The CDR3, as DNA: TGTGCCTGGAGCGTATCCCCGTATGGCTACACCTTC.

Written as DNA, the CDR3 is TGCGCCAGCAGCCAAGCTGGGGACAGGCGGGCCGGGGAGCTGTTTTTT. The encoded protein is CASSQAGDRRAGELFF. The chain recombines TRBV4-1 with TRBJ2-2; 8 nucleotides align to TRBD1. The CDR3 extends over 16 amino acids. V lost 1 base and J lost 6; bases outside the gene matches: 7. Germline-derived CDR1 and CDR2 are MGHRA and YSYEKL.

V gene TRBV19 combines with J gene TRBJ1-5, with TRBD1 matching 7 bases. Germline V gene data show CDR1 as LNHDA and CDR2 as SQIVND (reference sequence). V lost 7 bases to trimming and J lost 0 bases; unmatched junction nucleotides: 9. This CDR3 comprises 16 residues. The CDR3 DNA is TGTGCCAGTACCGGGACAGAACCCTATAGCAATCAGCCCCAGCATTTT. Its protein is CASTGTEPYSNQPQHF.

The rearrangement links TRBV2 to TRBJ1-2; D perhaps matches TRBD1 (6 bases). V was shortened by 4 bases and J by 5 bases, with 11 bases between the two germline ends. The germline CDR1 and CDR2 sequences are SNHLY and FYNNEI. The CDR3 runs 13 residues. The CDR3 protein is CASSVTGGYGYTF. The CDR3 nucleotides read TGTGCCAGCAGTGTGACAGGCGGATATGGCTACACCTTC.

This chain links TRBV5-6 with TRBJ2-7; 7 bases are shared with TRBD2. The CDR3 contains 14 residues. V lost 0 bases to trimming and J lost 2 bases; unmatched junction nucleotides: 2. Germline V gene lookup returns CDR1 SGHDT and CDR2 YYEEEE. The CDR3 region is CASSLASGPYEQYF. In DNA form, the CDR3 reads TGTGCCAGCAGCTTGGCTAGCGGACCCTACGAGCAGTACTTC.

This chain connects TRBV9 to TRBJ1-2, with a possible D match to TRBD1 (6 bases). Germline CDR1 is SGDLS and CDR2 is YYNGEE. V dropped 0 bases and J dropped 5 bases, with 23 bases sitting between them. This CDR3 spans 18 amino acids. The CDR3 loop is CASSVDLQTGINSYGYTF. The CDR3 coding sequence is TGTGCCAGCAGCGTAGACCTACAAACAGGGATAAATTCTTATGGCTACACCTTC.

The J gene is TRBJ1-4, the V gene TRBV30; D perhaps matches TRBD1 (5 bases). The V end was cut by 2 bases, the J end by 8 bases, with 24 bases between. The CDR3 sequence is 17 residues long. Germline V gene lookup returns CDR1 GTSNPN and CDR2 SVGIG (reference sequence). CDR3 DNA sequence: TGTGCCTGGAGTTACTCACCTGGCAGGGTTCTGCGGGAAAAACTGTTTTTT. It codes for CAWSYSPGRVLREKLFF.

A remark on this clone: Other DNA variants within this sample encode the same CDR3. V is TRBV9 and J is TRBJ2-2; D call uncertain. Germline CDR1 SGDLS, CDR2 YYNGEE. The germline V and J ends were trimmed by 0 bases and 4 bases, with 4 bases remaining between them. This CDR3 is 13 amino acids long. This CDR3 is CASSVDRTGELFF. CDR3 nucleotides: TGTGCCAGCAGCGTAGATCGCACCGGGGAGCTGTTTTTT.

The CDR3 DNA follows: TGTGCCTGGACCGCCCCACCGGGGTACGAGCAGTACTTC. It encodes CAWTAPPGYEQYF. The chain couples TRBV30 to TRBJ2-7, with a weak D call TRBD2 (5 bases). This CDR3 has 13 amino acids. Trimming removed 4 bases from V and 4 bases from J, with 14 bases in between. Looked up from germline, CDR1 is GTSNPN and CDR2 is SVGIG (reference sequence).

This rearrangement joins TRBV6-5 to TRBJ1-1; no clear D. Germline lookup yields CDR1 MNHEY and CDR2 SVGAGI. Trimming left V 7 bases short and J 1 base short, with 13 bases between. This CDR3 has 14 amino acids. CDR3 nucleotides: TGTGCCAGCAAGTGGCGGCCACCGAACACTGAAGCTTTCTTT. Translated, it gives CASKWRPPNTEAFF.

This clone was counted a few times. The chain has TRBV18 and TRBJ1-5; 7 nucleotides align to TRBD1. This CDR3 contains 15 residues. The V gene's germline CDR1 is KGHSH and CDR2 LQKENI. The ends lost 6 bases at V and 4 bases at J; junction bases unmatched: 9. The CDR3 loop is CASSPEGATNQPQHF. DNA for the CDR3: TGTGCCAGCTCCCCGGAGGGGGCCACTAATCAGCCCCAGCATTTT.

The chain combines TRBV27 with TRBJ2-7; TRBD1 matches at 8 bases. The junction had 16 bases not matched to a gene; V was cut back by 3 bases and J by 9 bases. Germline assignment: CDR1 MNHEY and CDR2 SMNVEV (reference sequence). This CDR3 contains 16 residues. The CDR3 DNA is TGTGCCAGCAGTTTGGCAGGGGGCACCAGGGGAGTGGGGCAGTACTTC. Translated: CASSLAGGTRGVGQYF.